This T cell receptor (beta chain) emerged from a study of shared clonotypes between healthy human individuals. Regarding the study as a whole: Enrolling few donors narrowed the genetic and exposure-history diversity that was represented.

Method: immunoSEQ multiplex PCR; TCRdb's copy keeps in-frame clones and lacks some. The sample holds around 2.1 million clones; more than 85% are singletons and the top ten take more than 1.5%. Naive CD8 cells were CD45RO-negative, positively selected for CCR7, excluding terminally differentiated effector memory CD45RA+ cells. A remark on this clone: Its antigen is still unknown.

The sample comprised naive CD8+ T cells from PBMCs. The clonotype originates from a man younger than 35 in good health. Some clones in this sample may be carry-over from other donors' samples.

The CDR3 coding sequence is TGTGCCAGCAGCGTACCGCGGACAGGGGGGAACACCGGGGAGCTGTTTTTT. Protein: CASSVPRTGGNTGELFF. The chain links TRBV9 to TRBJ2-2, with 10 bases identical to TRBD1. Per germline, CDR1 SGDLS and CDR2 YYNGEE. V shed 1 base and J 1 base; nucleotides not matched to a gene: 4. The CDR3 runs 17 residues.